These 14 T cell receptor beta chains originate from one sample sequenced in a study of T cell repertoires in cytomegalovirus infection. TCRdb processed the reads anew with MiXCR; each CDR3 protein has one entry. The table has about 830,000 distinct CDR3 sequences, 32% seen once. Antigens for these TCRs are unknown. The sample was cultured CD8+ T cells from PBMCs, taken from culture after CMV antigen stimulation. All receptors come from a human donor in good health (CMV status not recorded). Some clones in this sample may be carry-over from other donors' samples.

This clonotype came up many times. The V gene is TRBV7-9, the J gene TRBJ2-1, with 8 bases lining up with TRBD1. In germline, CDR1 is SEHNR, CDR2 FQNEAQ (reference sequence). Trimming cost V 3 bases and J 8 bases; bases outside gene matches: 12. This CDR3 region has 16 residues. DNA of the CDR3: TGTGCCAGCAGCTTTCCAGACAGGGGCGTGGGCCATGAGCAGTTCTTC. The encoded protein is CASSFPDRGVGHEQFF.

This clonotype has only a few counts. The V and J genes are TRBV7-4 and TRBJ1-1, with no clear D. V was clipped by 1 base and J by 7 bases, with 13 bases between them. Germline V gene lookup returns CDR1 SGHVT and CDR2 SQSDAQ. The CDR3 consists of 14 residues. CDR3 residues: CASSLGFAADEAFF. CDR3 coding DNA: TGTGCCAGCAGCTTAGGGTTCGCTGCCGATGAAGCTTTCTTT.

This clonotype turned up a few times. The genes are TRBV4-3 and TRBJ1-4, with D perhaps TRBD1 (5 bases). The germline CDR1 and CDR2 sequences are LGHNA and YSLEER. The germline V and J ends were trimmed by 2 bases and 4 bases, with 14 bases remaining between them. The CDR3 is 16 residues long. Here the CDR3 reads CASSQKTGRGNEKLFF. The CDR3, as DNA: TGCGCCAGCAGCCAAAAAACAGGAAGGGGTAATGAAAAACTGTTTTTT.

The rearrangement joins TRBV29-1 to TRBJ1-2, with D perhaps matching TRBD1 (5 bases). V was cut by 6 bases and J by 4 bases, with 18 bases left in between. This CDR3 is 14 amino acids long. Germline CDR1 and CDR2: SQVTM and ANQGSEA. CDR3 sequence (DNA): TGCAGCGTCCTCGGACAAGCCGCGGGCTATGGCTACACCTTC. Its translation is CSVLGQAAGYGYTF.

Only a few counts were recorded for this clonotype. The chain combines TRBV29-1 with TRBJ2-5; perhaps TRBD2 as D (5 bases). From germline, CDR1 is SQVTM and CDR2 ANQGSEA. V lost 7 bases and J 2 bases, leaving 17 bases between the germline ends. This CDR3 is built from 14 residues. CDR3 protein: CSGEKLGSQETQYF. In nucleotides, the CDR3 is TGCAGCGGGGAGAAGCTGGGATCTCAAGAGACCCAGTACTTC.

This clonotype has only a few counts. The chain links TRBV9 to TRBJ1-1; D is uncertain. V was clipped by 7 bases and J by 0 bases, with 7 bases between them. The CDR3 covers 12 residues. Germline-derived CDR1 and CDR2 are SGDLS and YYNGEE. CDR3 sequence: CASEPMNTEAFF. The CDR3, as DNA: TGTGCCAGCGAGCCCATGAACACTGAAGCTTTCTTT. Looking up the rest from reference TRBV9 and TRBJ1-1 gives the full variable domain: DSGVTQTPKHLITATGQRVTLRCSPRSGDLSVYWYQQSLDQGLQFLIQYYNGEERAKGNILERFSAQQFPDLHSELNLSSLELGDSALYFCASEPMNTEAFFGQGTRLTVV.

The CDR3 here is CTSSLGRRSYEQYV. The CDR3 DNA sequence: TGTACCAGCAGTTTAGGCAGGCGTTCCTACGAGCAGTACGTC. The rearrangement joins TRBV28 to TRBJ2-7; D unresolved. CDR3 length equals 14 residues. Germline CDR1 MDHEN, CDR2 SYDVKM.

The chain is built from TRBV19 and TRBJ1-1; D gene uncertain. Germline V CDR1 and CDR2: LNHDA, SQIVND (reference sequence). CDR3 length: 13 amino acids. Trimming took off 0 bases at V and 4 bases at J, with 6 bases between the two ends. The CDR3, as DNA: TGTGCCAGTAGTATAGAGGAGGGCACTGAAGCTTTCTTT. Translation gives CASSIEEGTEAFF.

J is TRBJ2-5 and V is TRBV7-6, with 8 bases identical to TRBD2. The V gene end was trimmed by 5 bases and the J gene end by 6 bases; junction bases not matched to a gene: 14. This CDR3 has 16 amino acids. The germline gives CDR1 SGHVS, CDR2 FNYEAQ. The DNA for the CDR3 is TGTGCCAGCAGCCCAGGACTAGCTCCGGGTACACAGACCCAGTACTTC. This codes for CASSPGLAPGTQTQYF.

This clonotype was recorded a few times. This chain uses TRBV10-3 with TRBJ2-5; 10 nucleotides line up with TRBD2. Germline V lookup: CDR1 ENHRY, CDR2 SYGVKD. The CDR3 totals 14 residues. J was trimmed by 5 bases and V by 8 bases; bases with no gene match: 8. CDR3 in DNA: TGTGCCATCGGCAGCGGGGGGGCGAGGGAGACCCAGTACTTC. Protein: CAIGSGGARETQYF.

The chain combines TRBV19 with TRBJ1-2; no clear D. The germline V gene encodes CDR1 LNHDA and CDR2 SQIVND (reference sequence). The CDR3 contains 15 residues. Trimming took off 6 bases at V and 4 bases at J, with 18 bases between the two ends. The CDR3 sequence: CASSLSRDPFYGYTF. For the CDR3, the DNA is TGTGCCAGTAGCCTTTCGCGGGATCCTTTCTATGGCTACACCTTC.

This clonotype was recorded many times. The chain has TRBV7-2 and TRBJ1-5; no clear D. Germline CDR1 and CDR2: SGHTA and FQGNSA. CDR3 length: 14 residues. Trimming stripped 5 bases from V and 4 bases from J, with 12 bases between. In DNA, the CDR3 is TGTGCCAGCAGCGTTTACGGCATTAATCAGCCCCAGCATTTT. Its translation is CASSVYGINQPQHF.

This clonotype was counted between two and nine times. The V call is TRBV7-9, the J call TRBJ1-2, with a weak D call TRBD1 (6 bases). Germline CDR1 reads SEHNR; CDR2 reads FQNEAQ (reference sequence). V was pared by 6 bases and J by 3 bases, with 17 bases between. The CDR3 runs to 15 residues. The CDR3 is CASRPTGASDYGYTF. The CDR3 DNA follows: TGTGCCAGCAGGCCGACAGGAGCCTCTGACTATGGCTACACCTTC.

This sequence joins TRBV5-5 and TRBJ2-5; D gene uncertain. The V end lost 5 bases, the J end lost 2 bases, and 4 bases lay between the germline ends. This CDR3 spans 11 amino acids. From germline, CDR1 is SGHKS and CDR2 YYEKEE (reference sequence). DNA of the CDR3: TGTGCCAGCAGTTGGCAAGAGACCCAGTACTTC. It is translated as CASSWQETQYF.